One and the same sample provided the 8 T cell receptor beta chains below, sequenced in a study of blood T cells in healthy people across ages (dated by TCRdb to between 2014 and 2017). The protocol used for the library was 5' RACE. Sequencing instrument: Illumina HiSeq 2500. A second PCR of about 7 to 12 cycles was run with a J-beta primer mix and a sample-barcoded 5' primer. TCRdb handled the public reads itself, with Q25 trimming in fastp and clone calling in MiXCR, and kept productive beta chains. One record per CDR3 amino acid sequence lists the most common genes and DNA. The sample table contains more than 750,000 distinct CDR3 sequences; only one count was recorded for 25% to 30% of them. Of the sample, about a tenth is held by the ten largest clones. These data are also associated with another study on T cells of mothers and their children.

Specimen: blood. All receptors come from a woman aged 40 to 50 in good health.

This clonotype occurred many times. The V gene is TRBV6-1, the J gene TRBJ2-1, with D unresolved. The CDR3 spans 13 residues. Trimming shortened V by 3 bases and J by 9 bases, and 12 bases separated the two germline ends. Germline values: CDR1 MNHNS, CDR2 SASEGT. The CDR3 is CASSETSHGEQFF. The CDR3 DNA follows: TGTGCCAGCAGTGAGACCTCCCACGGTGAGCAGTTCTTC.

The chain's CDR3 is CASSRRLAGGYSNEQFF. The DNA for the CDR3 is TGTGCCAGCTCCCGCCGACTAGCGGGGGGGTATTCCAATGAGCAGTTCTTC. The chain combines TRBV18 with TRBJ2-1, with TRBD2 identical over 14 bases. The CDR3 has 17 amino acids. With V trimmed by 6 bases and J by 6 bases, 10 bases remained unmatched. Per the germline V gene, CDR1 is KGHSH and CDR2 is LQKENI.

The CDR3 DNA reads as TGTGCCACCAGTGATGCTAGCGGGGGGGTCTACAATGAGCAGTTCTTC. It yields the protein CATSDASGGVYNEQFF. V usage is TRBV24-1 and J usage is TRBJ2-1, with 12 bases lining up with TRBD2. Germline lookup yields CDR1 KGHDR and CDR2 SFDVKD. V shed 3 bases and J 3 bases; nucleotides not matched to a gene: 2. The CDR3 length is 16 residues.

This clonotype was seen ten or more times. The chain joins TRBV24-1 to TRBJ1-2; TRBD1 might be the D (5 bases). The CDR3 runs 14 residues. Germline V gene sequence: CDR1 KGHDR, CDR2 SFDVKD. Trimming removed 1 base at V and 2 bases at J, with 7 bases between. The CDR3 nucleotides read TGTGCCACCAGTGATTTCGACAGAAACTATGGCTACACCTTC. Its translation is CATSDFDRNYGYTF.

Comments on this clonotype: A much larger clone sits a single nucleotide away, making a read error possible. The chain has TRBV3-1 and TRBJ2-7; no definite D call. This CDR3 has 13 residues. Per germline, CDR1 LGHDT and CDR2 YNNKEL (reference sequence). Written as DNA, the CDR3 is TGTGCCAGCAACCAAGCTCTCTCCTACGAGCAGTACTTC. Amino acid sequence: CASNQALSYEQYF.

The table lists this clonotype with a few counts. The chain couples TRBV4-2 to TRBJ1-1; D uncertain. CDR1 LGHNA and CDR2 YNFKEQ come from the germline V gene. The V gene lost 0 bases and the J gene lost 0 bases, with 8 bases spanning the gap. CDR3 length: 15 residues. The CDR3 reads CASSQEVALNTEAFF. The CDR3 DNA sequence: TGTGCCAGCAGCCAAGAGGTAGCCCTGAACACTGAAGCTTTCTTT.

V and J are TRBV13 and TRBJ2-7, with 11 bases fitting TRBD1. Germline V gene lookup returns CDR1 PRHDT and CDR2 FYEKMQ (reference sequence). This CDR3 is 16 amino acids long. The ends lost 5 bases at V and 12 bases at J; junction bases unmatched: 18. CDR3 amino acids: CASSLTSGRDRGKGYF. The CDR3 bases are TGTGCCAGCAGCCTTACTAGCGGCCGGGACAGGGGGAAGGGGTACTTC.

The rearrangement uses TRBV10-2 and TRBJ2-4; a possible D gene is TRBD1 (7 bases). The J call may be mistaken, given a closer DNA end match to TRBJ2-7. The CDR3 is made up of 16 amino acids. Germline assignment: CDR1 WSHSY and CDR2 SAAADI. This chain's CDR3 is CASSGGAGRGVHEQYF. The CDR3 nucleotides read TGCGCCAGCAGTGGGGGCGCGGGCAGGGGGGTCCACGAGCAGTACTTC.